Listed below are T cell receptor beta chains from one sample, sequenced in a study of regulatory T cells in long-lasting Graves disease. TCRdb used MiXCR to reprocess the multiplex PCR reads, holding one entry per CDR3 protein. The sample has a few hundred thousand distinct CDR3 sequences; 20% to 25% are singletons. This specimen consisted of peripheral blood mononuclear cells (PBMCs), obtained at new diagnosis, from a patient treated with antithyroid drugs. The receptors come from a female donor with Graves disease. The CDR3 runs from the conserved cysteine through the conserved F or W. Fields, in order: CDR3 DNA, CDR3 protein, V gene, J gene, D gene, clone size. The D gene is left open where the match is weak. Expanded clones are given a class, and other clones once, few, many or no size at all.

cdr3_nt: TGTGCCAGCAGCGTAGTCGCCACAGATACGCAGTATTTT
cdr3_aa: CASSVVATDTQYF
v_call: TRBV9
j_call: TRBJ2-3
d_call: NA
clone_size: many

cdr3_nt: TGTGCCAGCAGCGCTCGCTACGAGCAGTACTTC
cdr3_aa: CASSARYEQYF
v_call: TRBV7-2
j_call: TRBJ2-7
d_call: NA
clone_size: NA

cdr3_nt: TGTGCCAGCAGCTTAAGACAGGGATTAGCCAAAAACATTCAGTACTTC
cdr3_aa: CASSLRQGLAKNIQYF
v_call: TRBV11-3
j_call: TRBJ2-4
d_call: TRBD1
clone_size: many

cdr3_nt: TGTGCCAGCAGTTACTCCTCTGGAAAAGAGACCCAGTACTTC
cdr3_aa: CASSYSSGKETQYF
v_call: TRBV6-5
j_call: TRBJ2-5
d_call: NA
clone_size: few

cdr3_nt: TGCGCCAGCAGCTCGGACCCTGGGGTCGGTGAGCAGTTCTTC
cdr3_aa: CASSSDPGVGEQFF
v_call: TRBV5-1
j_call: TRBJ2-1
d_call: NA
clone_size: NA

cdr3_nt: TGTGCCAGCACCCCAACCCACATGAATACGCAGTATTTT
cdr3_aa: CASTPTHMNTQYF
v_call: TRBV6-1
j_call: TRBJ2-3
d_call: NA
clone_size: many

cdr3_nt: TGTGCCATCAGTGCCTGGCCGGTGGGGACTGAAGCTTTCTTT
cdr3_aa: CAISAWPVGTEAFF
v_call: TRBV10-3
j_call: TRBJ1-1
d_call: NA
clone_size: NA

cdr3_nt: TGCAGTGCTAGAGACCGAAGAGCCTCCTACGAGCAGTACTTC
cdr3_aa: CSARDRRASYEQYF
v_call: TRBV20-1
j_call: TRBJ2-7
d_call: NA
clone_size: many

cdr3_nt: TGTGCCAGTACTCCATCTGGGCGGGAGGGCCCTCTCTACGAGCAGTACTTC
cdr3_aa: CASTPSGREGPLYEQYF
v_call: TRBV19
j_call: TRBJ2-7
d_call: TRBD2
clone_size: many

cdr3_nt: TGTGCCAGCAAAGGACAGGGGGCCAAAAACATTCAGTACTTC
cdr3_aa: CASKGQGAKNIQYF
v_call: TRBV6-2/TRBV6-3
j_call: TRBJ2-4
d_call: TRBD1
clone_size: NA

cdr3_nt: TGTGCCAGCAGCTTAAGAGGGCCTCTGGATACGCAGTATTTT
cdr3_aa: CASSLRGPLDTQYF
v_call: TRBV7-3
j_call: TRBJ2-3
d_call: NA
clone_size: medium-sized

cdr3_nt: TGCAGTGCTACATACAAGTCCGGGGCCACTGAAGCTTTCTTT
cdr3_aa: CSATYKSGATEAFF
v_call: TRBV20-1
j_call: TRBJ1-1
d_call: NA
clone_size: many

cdr3_nt: TGCAGTGCTAGAAGACTAGCGGGGACCGGGGAGCTGTTTTTT
cdr3_aa: CSARRLAGTGELFF
v_call: TRBV20-1
j_call: TRBJ2-2
d_call: TRBD2
clone_size: many

cdr3_nt: TGTGCCAGCAGCTTCCGGGACGCTGGGGCCAACGTCCTGACTTTC
cdr3_aa: CASSFRDAGANVLTF
v_call: TRBV11-2
j_call: TRBJ2-6
d_call: NA
clone_size: many

cdr3_nt: TGCGCCAGCAGCTCGGGAGGGAGTTCCCATGAGCAGTTCTTC
cdr3_aa: CASSSGGSSHEQFF
v_call: TRBV5-1
j_call: TRBJ2-1
d_call: TRBD2
clone_size: many

cdr3_nt: TGCGCCAGCAGCCGAGGACAGGAGAGGAACACAGATACGCAGTATTTT
cdr3_aa: CASSRGQERNTDTQYF
v_call: TRBV5-1
j_call: TRBJ2-3
d_call: TRBD1
clone_size: many

cdr3_nt: TGTGCCAGCCTCCCAGTCAGAGGTACTGAAGCTTTCTTT
cdr3_aa: CASLPVRGTEAFF
v_call: TRBV6-1
j_call: TRBJ1-1
d_call: NA
clone_size: many

cdr3_nt: TGTGCCAGCAGTGGACCGTCTAACTATGGCTACACCTTC
cdr3_aa: CASSGPSNYGYTF
v_call: TRBV27
j_call: TRBJ1-2
d_call: NA
clone_size: many

cdr3_nt: TGTGCCAGCATTGGACAGCTAGGGGATGGCTACACCTTC
cdr3_aa: CASIGQLGDGYTF
v_call: TRBV7-2
j_call: TRBJ1-2
d_call: NA
clone_size: NA

cdr3_nt: TGTGCCATCGGGACTAGCGGCGAAGAGACCCAGTACTTC
cdr3_aa: CAIGTSGEETQYF
v_call: TRBV10-3
j_call: TRBJ2-5
d_call: TRBD2
clone_size: many

cdr3_nt: TGTGCCAGCAGCACGGACAGGATGACGAACACCGGGGAGCTGTTTTTT
cdr3_aa: CASSTDRMTNTGELFF
v_call: TRBV11-3
j_call: TRBJ2-2
d_call: TRBD1
clone_size: many

cdr3_nt: TGTGCCAGCCGACAGGGTTCTACCGGGGAGCTGTTTTTT
cdr3_aa: CASRQGSTGELFF
v_call: TRBV7-3
j_call: TRBJ2-2
d_call: TRBD1
clone_size: NA

cdr3_nt: TGTGCCAGCTCACCAAAGGCGGGGAGCACAGATACGCAGTATTTT
cdr3_aa: CASSPKAGSTDTQYF
v_call: TRBV18
j_call: TRBJ2-3
d_call: NA
clone_size: few

cdr3_nt: TGTGCCAGCAGTTCGGGACAGGGCCCCTACGAGCAGTACTTC
cdr3_aa: CASSSGQGPYEQYF
v_call: TRBV6-5
j_call: TRBJ2-7
d_call: TRBD1
clone_size: many

cdr3_nt: TGTGCCAGCAGGGGGACAGGCCACTATGGCTACACCTTC
cdr3_aa: CASRGTGHYGYTF
v_call: TRBV12-3/TRBV12-4
j_call: TRBJ1-2
d_call: TRBD1
clone_size: many

cdr3_nt: TGTGCCAGTACCCTAACCGTGACAGCCCACTCCTACGAGCAGTACTTC
cdr3_aa: CASTLTVTAHSYEQYF
v_call: TRBV19
j_call: TRBJ2-7
d_call: NA
clone_size: NA

cdr3_nt: TGCAGCGCGACTAGCGGGGAAGAGACCCAGTACTTC
cdr3_aa: CSATSGEETQYF
v_call: TRBV29-1
j_call: TRBJ2-5
d_call: TRBD2
clone_size: NA

cdr3_nt: TGCAGTGCGGGCTCGCCTAGGCAGTACTTC
cdr3_aa: CSAGSPRQYF
v_call: TRBV20-1
j_call: TRBJ2-7
d_call: NA
clone_size: many

cdr3_nt: TGTGCCAGCAGTGAATGGGGGGACAGTTATGGCTACACCTTC
cdr3_aa: CASSEWGDSYGYTF
v_call: TRBV25-1
j_call: TRBJ1-2
d_call: TRBD1
clone_size: few

cdr3_nt: TGTGCCAGCAGAGGGACAGGGGTAAACTATGGCTACACCTTC
cdr3_aa: CASRGTGVNYGYTF
v_call: TRBV2
j_call: TRBJ1-2
d_call: TRBD1
clone_size: many

cdr3_nt: TGTGCCAGCAGCTTAGCAGGGACTAGCCCTCTCAATGAGCAGTTCTTC
cdr3_aa: CASSLAGTSPLNEQFF
v_call: TRBV7-2
j_call: TRBJ2-1
d_call: TRBD2
clone_size: many

cdr3_nt: TGTGCCAGCAGTTACAGGGGGGGAGAGACCCAGTACTTC
cdr3_aa: CASSYRGGETQYF
v_call: TRBV7-2
j_call: TRBJ2-5
d_call: NA
clone_size: many

cdr3_nt: TGTGCCAGCAGCTTTCGAAGCGACACCGGGGAGCTGTTTTTT
cdr3_aa: CASSFRSDTGELFF
v_call: TRBV7-7
j_call: TRBJ2-2
d_call: NA
clone_size: NA

cdr3_nt: TGTGCCAGCAGCCCGGGACAGGTCCATGAGCAGTTCTTC
cdr3_aa: CASSPGQVHEQFF
v_call: TRBV11-3
j_call: TRBJ2-1
d_call: TRBD1
clone_size: many

cdr3_nt: TGTGCCAGCAGTGAACAAGGACTAGAGGGTGAGACCCAGTACTTC
cdr3_aa: CASSEQGLEGETQYF
v_call: TRBV6-2/TRBV6-3
j_call: TRBJ2-5
d_call: TRBD2
clone_size: NA

cdr3_nt: TGCAGTGCTCAGGGCCCTCTAGCCCGTTACAATGAGCAGTTCTTC
cdr3_aa: CSAQGPLARYNEQFF
v_call: TRBV20-1
j_call: TRBJ2-1
d_call: NA
clone_size: many

cdr3_nt: TGTGCCAGCAGCCAAGGGACAGCAACTAATGAAAAACTGTTTTTT
cdr3_aa: CASSQGTATNEKLFF
v_call: TRBV3-1
j_call: TRBJ1-4
d_call: NA
clone_size: many

cdr3_nt: TGTGCCAGCAGTCAACGACTAGCGGCCCTCTGGGGTGAGCAGTTCTTC
cdr3_aa: CASSQRLAALWGEQFF
v_call: TRBV2
j_call: TRBJ2-1
d_call: TRBD2
clone_size: NA

cdr3_nt: TGTGCCATCAGTGAGGTAGCTAACTATGGCTACACCTTC
cdr3_aa: CAISEVANYGYTF
v_call: TRBV10-3
j_call: TRBJ1-2
d_call: NA
clone_size: many

cdr3_nt: TGTGCCAGCAGGGGACTAGACAGAGCTTCACCCCTCCACTTT
cdr3_aa: CASRGLDRASPLHF
v_call: TRBV12-3/TRBV12-4
j_call: TRBJ1-6
d_call: NA
clone_size: many

cdr3_nt: TGCGCCAGCAGCCTTCGACCTGAAAAACTGTTTTTT
cdr3_aa: CASSLRPEKLFF
v_call: TRBV4-1
j_call: TRBJ1-4
d_call: NA
clone_size: many

cdr3_nt: TGTGCCACTCATACTTCCGGGACAGGGGGACGGTACAATGAGCAGTTCTTC
cdr3_aa: CATHTSGTGGRYNEQFF
v_call: TRBV7-7
j_call: TRBJ2-1
d_call: TRBD1
clone_size: many

cdr3_nt: TGTGCCAGCAGCCGGGCGGTTGGCAGGAGCTACGAGCAGTACTTC
cdr3_aa: CASSRAVGRSYEQYF
v_call: TRBV5-6
j_call: TRBJ2-7
d_call: NA
clone_size: many

cdr3_nt: TGTGCCAGCTCACCCCCCCCGAACACTGAAGCTTTCTTT
cdr3_aa: CASSPPPNTEAFF
v_call: TRBV18
j_call: TRBJ1-1
d_call: NA
clone_size: many

cdr3_nt: TGTGCCAGCAGGAAGCCGGGACCCTCCTACGAGCAGTACTTC
cdr3_aa: CASRKPGPSYEQYF
v_call: TRBV5-5
j_call: TRBJ2-7
d_call: NA
clone_size: NA

cdr3_nt: TGTGCCAGCAGTCCTCAAGGGGGCTGGGAGCAGTTCTTC
cdr3_aa: CASSPQGGWEQFF
v_call: TRBV12-3/TRBV12-4
j_call: TRBJ2-1
d_call: TRBD1
clone_size: many

cdr3_nt: TGCAGCGTTGAGCTCGGGGTCGGTCAGCCCCAGCATTTT
cdr3_aa: CSVELGVGQPQHF
v_call: TRBV29-1
j_call: TRBJ1-5
d_call: NA
clone_size: many

cdr3_nt: TGTGCCAGCAGTTACGAACTTGGCCACAATGAGCAGTTCTTC
cdr3_aa: CASSYELGHNEQFF
v_call: TRBV6-2/TRBV6-3
j_call: TRBJ2-1
d_call: NA
clone_size: many

cdr3_nt: TGTGCCAGCAGTTTGATAATGACAGGGGACGAGCAGTACTTC
cdr3_aa: CASSLIMTGDEQYF
v_call: TRBV12-3/TRBV12-4
j_call: TRBJ2-7
d_call: TRBD1
clone_size: many

cdr3_nt: TGCGCCAGCAGCCAAGCACCCAGGTCGGGCTACGAGCAGTACTTC
cdr3_aa: CASSQAPRSGYEQYF
v_call: TRBV4-3
j_call: TRBJ2-7
d_call: NA
clone_size: NA

cdr3_nt: TGTGCCAGCAGCCCGGGGGCGACAGGACTCAACTATGGCTACACCTTC
cdr3_aa: CASSPGATGLNYGYTF
v_call: TRBV7-2
j_call: TRBJ1-2
d_call: NA
clone_size: many

cdr3_nt: TGTGCCACCCGAGTGGGGGGCGCATCCTACGAGCAGTACTTC
cdr3_aa: CATRVGGASYEQYF
v_call: TRBV5-4
j_call: TRBJ2-7
d_call: NA
clone_size: NA

cdr3_nt: TGCGCCAGCAGCCGGGGGGGGACTACCAATGAGCAGTTCTTC
cdr3_aa: CASSRGGTTNEQFF
v_call: TRBV5-1
j_call: TRBJ2-1
d_call: TRBD2
clone_size: NA

cdr3_nt: TGTGCCAGTATGCGACGAAGTGGGAATTCACCCCTCCACTTT
cdr3_aa: CASMRRSGNSPLHF
v_call: TRBV19
j_call: TRBJ1-6
d_call: NA
clone_size: many

cdr3_nt: TGTGCCAGCAGCCCGGGTCCCAACAGGGACGAGCAGTTCTTC
cdr3_aa: CASSPGPNRDEQFF
v_call: TRBV3-1
j_call: TRBJ2-1
d_call: NA
clone_size: NA